The present entry profiles one T cell receptor (beta chain) with its context. This sample was taken from a study of blood T cell repertoires in COVID-19. V lost 3 bases and J lost 7; bases outside the gene matches: 3. Germline assignment: CDR1 MNHEY and CDR2 SMNVEV (reference sequence). The CDR3 runs 14 residues. Generated by immunoSEQ multiplex PCR, the TCRdb table keeps only in-frame clones and is missing some. This sample yields 70,000 to 95,000 clones, of which about four fifths are seen a single time; approximately 12% belongs to the top ten. The sequence was collected from a woman in her thirties or forties with active or convalescent COVID-19. Sequencing was performed on peripheral blood. The chain joins TRBV27 to TRBJ1-5, with TRBD1 matching 10 bases. The CDR3 here is CASSLDRGSQPQHF. Here the CDR3 DNA reads TGTGCCAGCAGTTTGGACAGGGGGAGCCAGCCCCAGCATTTT.